The rows below give T cell receptor beta chains drawn from one sample of a study of vaccination and CD4 T cells after COVID-19. Antigens of these TCRs are unknown. TCRdb analysed the PCR reads with MiXCR anew, one entry per CDR3 protein. The sample has some 17,000 distinct CDR3 sequences, around two fifths seen once. The sample was CD4+ T cells from blood, cultured in vitro, taken after SARS-CoV-2 vaccination. The origin of the receptors is a human donor who had recovered from COVID-19. Both conserved end residues are part of each CDR3. D genes are given only for firm matches. Size is stated for part of the rows, as once, few or many counts, or as a class when the clone is expanded.

abundance | d_gene | j_gene | len | v_gene | CDR3nt | CDR3aa
- | - | TRBJ2-3 | 12 | TRBV15 | TGTGCCACCAGCAGAGTTGAGGGGGCGCAGTATTTT | CATSRVEGAQYF
few | TRBD2 | TRBJ2-1 | 19 | TRBV6-1 | TGTGCCAGCAGTGATACTTCTCCTCTTTGGGGAGGGGACTACAATGAGCAGTTCTTC | CASSDTSPLWGGDYNEQFF
medium-sized | - | TRBJ2-1 | 13 | TRBV6-5 | TGTGCCAGCAGTTACCAGGGGTTCAATGAGCAGTTCTTC | CASSYQGFNEQFF
- | TRBD1 | TRBJ2-7 | 13 | TRBV10-3 | TGTGCCATCAGTGAGCAAGACAGGGTCGAGCAGTACTTC | CAISEQDRVEQYF
few | - | TRBJ2-7 | 14 | TRBV24-1 | TGTGCCACCAGTGATTCGACCGGGACTCCCGAGCAGTACTTC | CATSDSTGTPEQYF
- | - | TRBJ2-5 | 14 | TRBV7-9 | TGCGCCAGCCAACTGAGGCAGGGAGGAGAGACCCAGTACTTC | CASQLRQGGETQYF
few | - | TRBJ2-3 | 15 | TRBV19 | TGTGCCAGTAGTTCCTCCCGGATAGCCACAGATACGCAGTATTTT | CASSSSRIATDTQYF
- | TRBD1 | TRBJ2-2 | 16 | TRBV4-1 | TGCGCCAGCAGCCAAGCTCACAGGGGGAACACCGGGGAGCTGTTTTTT | CASSQAHRGNTGELFF
- | TRBD2 | TRBJ2-2 | 18 | TRBV7-9 | TGTGCCAGCAGTCTAATCGGAAGGGCTAGCGGGATAGACGGGGAGCTGTTTTTT | CASSLIGRASGIDGELFF
few | - | TRBJ1-5 | 13 | TRBV10-3 | TGTGCCATCAGCCGAGACGGTGACCAGCCCCAGCATTTT | CAISRDGDQPQHF
few | - | TRBJ2-3 | 17 | TRBV20-1 | TGCAGTGCTAGACGGCAGGGGCGATGGGGAAACACAGATACGCAGTATTTT | CSARRQGRWGNTDTQYF